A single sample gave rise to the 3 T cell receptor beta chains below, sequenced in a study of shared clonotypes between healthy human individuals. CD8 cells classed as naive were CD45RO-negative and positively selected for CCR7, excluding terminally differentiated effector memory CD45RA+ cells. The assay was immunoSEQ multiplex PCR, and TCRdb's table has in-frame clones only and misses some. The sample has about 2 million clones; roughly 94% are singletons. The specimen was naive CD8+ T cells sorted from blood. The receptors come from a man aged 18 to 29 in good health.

DNA for the CDR3: TGTGCCAGCCTTGGGACGGACACTGAAGCTTTCTTT. The encoded protein is CASLGTDTEAFF. This chain connects TRBV7-3 to TRBJ1-1; weak D call: TRBD1 (5 bases). The CDR3 length is 12 residues. Germline values: CDR1 SGHTA, CDR2 FQGTGA. Trimming cost V 8 bases and J 3 bases, with 10 bases left between them.

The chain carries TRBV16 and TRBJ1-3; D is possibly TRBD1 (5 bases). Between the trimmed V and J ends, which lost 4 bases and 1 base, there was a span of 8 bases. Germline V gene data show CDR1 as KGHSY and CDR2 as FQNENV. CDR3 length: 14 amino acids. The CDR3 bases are TGTGCCAGCAGCCCAGGGAGTTCTGGAAACACCATATATTTT. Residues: CASSPGSSGNTIYF.

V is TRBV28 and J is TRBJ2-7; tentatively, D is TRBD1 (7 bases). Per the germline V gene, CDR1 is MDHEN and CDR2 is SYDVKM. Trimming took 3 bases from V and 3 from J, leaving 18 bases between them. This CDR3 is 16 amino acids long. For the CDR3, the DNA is TGTGCCAGCAGTTTCTTAGGGGGGACAGTATTCTACGAGCAGTACTTC. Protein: CASSFLGGTVFYEQYF.